What follows is one T cell receptor beta chain and its context. Its antigen remains unidentified. No much larger clone exists at a distance of one base, and base qualities are not known. CDR1 and CDR2 are drawn from the germline V gene (reference sequence): SGHNT, YYREEE. The CDR3 goes from the cysteine to the phenylalanine over 15 residues. Only CDR3 DNA remains: 45 bases, in frame from the first base. Cut back by 4 bases and 2 bases, the V and J ends lie 14 bases apart. TCRbeta CDR3 regions were amplified from genomic DNA by means of the immunoSEQ Assay, a bias-controlled multiplex PCR. The authors' pipeline ran thus. The number of nucleated cells in each sample was estimated by amplification of reference gene primers within the assay. Sequence reads were collapsed and filtered to measure the absolute abundance of every unique TCRbeta CDR3 rearrangement. For each sample, productive Simpson clonality was calculated as the square root of Simpson's diversity index across productive rearrangements. Not all clones reach the TCRdb copy of this immuneACCESS table, which keeps in-frame sequences only. Checked studies attribute under half of the gap to unresolved V genes and leave the rest unexplained. V, J and clone size are those of that table, while D and trimming were read from the DNA. The sample records fewer than 250,000 clones, about four fifths of which are singletons. Clones ranked in the top ten supply under 4.5% of the sample.

The data belong to a study of blood T cell repertoires in COVID-19 (dated by TCRdb to 2020 to 2021). Study-level background: The collaborator samples originated in the United States, Italy and Spain and spanned the acute and convalescent phases of COVID-19. The prospective study material was composed of cDNA or gDNA derived from T cells, B-cell-depleted T cells, or PBMCs. Subjects who had been exposed to COVID-19, were actively infected with it, or had recovered from it provided the deeply sampled blood TCRbeta repertoires that made up the dataset. A freely available public database, intended as a resource for researchers studying the immune response to SARS-CoV-2, is where the repertoires were released. The samples were drawn from the first 160 participants of the ongoing ImmuneRACE study and from some 1,300 subjects provided by 6 global collaborators. Nearly every sample came with metadata listing a de-identified subject ID, COVID-19 status, age in years and sex. Where available, HLA class I and class II types were taken from metadata supplied by the sample provider and were not determined by assay-based typing. What the work shows at the level of the full study, not this receptor alone: The amount of clinical and demographic metadata varied by source and participant and was provided uncurated.

Collaborating institutions collected whole blood in K2EDTA tubes following their own protocols. For TCRbeta analysis, collaborator samples were shipped as frozen whole blood, as isolated PBMCs, or as DNA extracted from either sample type. In this chain, TRBV5-4 is recombined with TRBJ2-3; TRBD1 might be the D gene, on 6 matching bases. The sample taken for sequencing was peripheral blood. The clonotype was recovered from a man aged 50-60 years with acute or convalescent COVID-19. The nucleotide sequence is TGTGCCAGCAGCCTCGGATGGGGACACACAGATACGCAGTATTTT. This translates into CASSLGWGHTDTQYF.